The 6 T cell receptor beta chains given below trace back to one sample, sequenced in a study of beta chain features in type 1 diabetes (dated by TCRdb to the late 2010s). Receptors were amplified or captured by the immunoSEQ multiplex PCR assay. All of the isolated RNA was reverse transcribed with the High Capacity cDNA Reverse Transcription Kit, so expressed TCRB transcripts were sequenced. TCRdb holds this immuneACCESS table with in-frame rearrangements only. Some clones are missing; in checked studies, unresolved V genes explain under half, and the rest has no known cause. The sample profile shows about 360,000 clones; roughly an eighth of them were found once. 0.015% to 0.02% of the sample is in the top ten clones. Sequenced input: naive CD4+ T cells from blood. This specimen's cell subset or site label, per the study, means: true naive CD4+ T cells. The receptors stem from a man in his late teens or twenties in good health.

The CDR3 protein is CASSYPDRALDSPLHF. The CDR3 coding sequence is TGTGCCAGCAGTTACCCGGACAGGGCCTTGGATTCACCCCTCCACTTT. This chain uses TRBV6-6 with TRBJ1-6, with 8 bases aligning to TRBD1. The trim removed 2 bases at V and 8 bases at J, leaving 8 bases unmatched. The germline V gene has CDR1 MNHNY and CDR2 SVGAGI (reference sequence). The length of the CDR3 is 16 residues.

The chain employs TRBV27 and TRBJ2-3, with TRBD1 matching over 8 bases. Germline assignment: CDR1 MNHEY and CDR2 SMNVEV (reference sequence). V lost 6 bases to trimming and J lost 6 bases; unmatched junction nucleotides: 2. The CDR3 sequence is 12 residues long. CDR3 region: CASRRQGDTQYF. DNA for the CDR3: TGTGCCAGCAGACGACAGGGGGATACGCAGTATTTT.

The chain joins TRBV7-3 to TRBJ1-2, with 7 positions matching TRBD1. V lost 5 bases, J lost 2 bases, and 5 bases stayed unmatched. This CDR3 spans 14 amino acids. Germline loops: CDR1 SGHTA, CDR2 FQGTGA. CDR3 in DNA: TGTGCCAGCAGCCCCCAACAGGGGAACTATGGCTACACCTTC. Protein: CASSPQQGNYGYTF.

The chain couples TRBV30 to TRBJ2-7, with D perhaps matching TRBD2 (5 bases). The germline V and J ends were trimmed by 2 bases and 6 bases, with 8 bases remaining between them. The CDR3 is made up of 11 amino acids. From germline, CDR1 is GTSNPN and CDR2 SVGIG (reference sequence). CDR3 protein: CAWSLAGEQYF. The CDR3 bases are TGTGCCTGGAGTCTAGCCGGCGAGCAGTACTTC. The whole variable domain, filled in from reference TRBV30 and TRBJ2-7, reads SQTIHQWPATLVQPVGSPLSLECTVEGTSNPNLYWYRQAAGRGLQLLFYSVGIGQISSEVPQNLSASRPQDRQFILSSKKLLLSDSGFYLCAWSLAGEQYFGPGTRLTVT.

The genes are TRBV30 and TRBJ2-3, with TRBD2 identical over 7 bases. With 2 bases clipped from V and 14 bases from J, the junction kept 7 bases outside the gene matches. Germline V gene lookup returns CDR1 GTSNPN and CDR2 SVGIG (reference sequence). The CDR3 runs to 11 residues. The CDR3 coding sequence is TGTGCCTGGAGTCACCGGGACTACACGTATTTT. Translating it yields CAWSHRDYTYF. Together with reference TRBV30 and TRBJ2-3, the CDR3 gives the full variable domain: SQTIHQWPATLVQPVGSPLSLECTVEGTSNPNLYWYRQAAGRGLQLLFYSVGIGQISSEVPQNLSASRPQDRQFILSSKKLLLSDSGFYLCAWSHRDYTYFGPGTRLTVL.

This clone was seen a handful of times. The chain joins TRBV9 to TRBJ1-2; 10 positions match TRBD1. Germline V gene lookup returns CDR1 SGDLS and CDR2 YYNGEE. Unmatched junction bases numbered 10, after V lost 7 bases and J lost 7 bases. The CDR3 has 14 amino acids. The CDR3: CASRGQGFLRGYTF. The DNA for the CDR3 is TGTGCCAGCCGGGGACAGGGGTTTTTACGTGGCTACACCTTC.